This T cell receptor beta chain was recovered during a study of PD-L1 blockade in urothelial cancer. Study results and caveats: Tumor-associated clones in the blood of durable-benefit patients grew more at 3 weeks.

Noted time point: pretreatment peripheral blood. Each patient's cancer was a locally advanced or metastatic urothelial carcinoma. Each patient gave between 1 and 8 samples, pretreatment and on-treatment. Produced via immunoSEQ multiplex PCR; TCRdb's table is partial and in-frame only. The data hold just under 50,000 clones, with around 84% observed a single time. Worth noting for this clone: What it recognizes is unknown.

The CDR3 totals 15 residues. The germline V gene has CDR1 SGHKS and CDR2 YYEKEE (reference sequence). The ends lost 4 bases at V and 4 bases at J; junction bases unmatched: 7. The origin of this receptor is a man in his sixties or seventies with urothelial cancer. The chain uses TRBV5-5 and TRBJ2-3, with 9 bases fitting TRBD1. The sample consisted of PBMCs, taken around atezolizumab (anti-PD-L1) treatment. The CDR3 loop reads CASSRQGQGPDTQYF. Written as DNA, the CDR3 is TGTGCCAGCAGCCGCCAGGGACAGGGACCAGATACGCAGTATTTT.